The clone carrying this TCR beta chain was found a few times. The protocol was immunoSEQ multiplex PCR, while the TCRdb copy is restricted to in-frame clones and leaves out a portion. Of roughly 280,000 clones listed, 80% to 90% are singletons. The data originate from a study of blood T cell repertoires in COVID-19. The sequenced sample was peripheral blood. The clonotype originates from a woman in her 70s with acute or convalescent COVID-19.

The CDR3 DNA reads TGTGCCAGCTCACCACCAATGGGGGGGAACACTGAAGCTTTCTTT. As protein: CASSPPMGGNTEAFF. The J gene is TRBJ1-1, the V gene TRBV18, with D perhaps matching TRBD1 (5 bases). Germline values: CDR1 KGHSH, CDR2 LQKENI. There are 15 residues in the CDR3. V shed 0 bases and J shed 1 base, with 9 bases lying between them.